The 18 T cell receptor beta chains presented below share a single source sample, sequenced in a study of blood T cell repertoires in COVID-19. TCRdb keeps only in-frame clones here, not all; method: immunoSEQ multiplex PCR. The sample yields over 100,000 clones, 87% seen once. Sequencing was carried out using peripheral blood. These TCRs come from a woman between 50 and 59 years old with COVID-19, enrolled during active disease.

The chain joins TRBV6-2 or TRBV6-3 to TRBJ1-5; 9 bases line up with TRBD1. Germline CDR1 reads MNHEY; CDR2 reads SVGEGT. The CDR3 has 16 amino acids. V lost 2 bases and J lost 0; bases outside the gene matches: 2. The CDR3 reads CASSYMTGGSNQPQHF. The DNA for the CDR3 is TGTGCCAGCAGTTACATGACAGGGGGTAGCAATCAGCCCCAGCATTTT.

The chain carries TRBV24-1 and TRBJ2-3, with 9 bases identical to TRBD2. The V segment lost 2 bases and the J segment 2 bases; nucleotides outside the gene matches: 4. CDR1 and CDR2 (germline): KGHDR, SFDVKD. The CDR3 loop spans 16 amino acids. The CDR3 DNA follows: TGTGCCACCAGTGATTGGCTAGCGGGGCCCACAGATACGCAGTATTTT. Its protein product is CATSDWLAGPTDTQYF.

The sample holds a few counts of this clone. This rearrangement joins TRBV6-5 to TRBJ1-6; 7 nucleotides match TRBD1. The germline CDR1 and CDR2 sequences are MNHEY and SVGAGI. There are 14 residues in the CDR3. Germline trimming cut 7 bases from V and 7 bases from J; bases unmatched to any gene: 7. The CDR3 coding sequence is TGTGCCAGCACAAGACAGGGAGGAAATTCACCCCTCCACTTT. Its translation: CASTRQGGNSPLHF.

This rearrangement joins TRBV7-9 to TRBJ2-1; maybe TRBD2 (5 bases). The V gene lost 4 bases and the J gene lost 6 bases, with 13 bases spanning the gap. The germline V gene has CDR1 SEHNR and CDR2 FQNEAQ (reference sequence). CDR3 length: 14 amino acids. The CDR3: CASSSLAFTNEQFF. The CDR3 DNA reads TGTGCCAGCAGCTCTCTAGCTTTTACCAATGAGCAGTTCTTC.

This chain links TRBV12-3 or TRBV12-4 with TRBJ2-7; D unclear. The V end lost 6 bases, the J end lost 3 bases, and 6 bases lay between the germline ends. This CDR3 is built from 11 residues. Here the CDR3 reads CASSLIYEQYF. The DNA of the CDR3 is TGTGCCAGCAGCCTAATCTACGAGCAGTACTTC.

The chain employs TRBV29-1 and TRBJ2-3, with a tentative D call TRBD1 (5 bases). The germline V and J ends were trimmed by 3 bases and 0 bases, with 7 bases remaining between them. The V gene's germline CDR1 is SQVTM and CDR2 ANQGSEA. The CDR3 is 13 amino acids. CDR3 sequence (DNA): TGCAGCGTTGACAGGACAAGCACAGATACGCAGTATTTT. Translated, it gives CSVDRTSTDTQYF.

The chain has TRBV4-2 and TRBJ2-7; 10 nucleotides match TRBD2. Per the germline V gene, CDR1 is LGHNA and CDR2 is YNFKEQ. Trimming removed 1 base from V and 3 bases from J; junction bases left unmatched: 3. This CDR3 comprises 15 residues. For the CDR3, the DNA is TGTGCCAGCAGCCAAGGCCTAGCGGGGGACTACGAGCAGTACTTC. Translating gives CASSQGLAGDYEQYF.

The chain employs TRBV29-1 and TRBJ2-7; D possibly corresponds to TRBD2 (7 bases). The CDR3 runs to 14 residues. Germline V gives CDR1 SQVTM, CDR2 ANQGSEA. V was clipped by 4 bases and J by 3 bases, with 16 bases between them. The CDR3 DNA is TGCAGCGTTGCCCTCAGGGAGGGGGGCTACGAGCAGTACTTC. It yields the protein CSVALREGGYEQYF.

This clone was counted once. The J gene is TRBJ1-1, the V gene TRBV11-2; tentatively, D is TRBD1 (5 bases). The germline CDR1 and CDR2 sequences are SGHAT and FQNNGV. CDR3 length: 13 amino acids. V lost 3 bases to trimming and J lost 4 bases, with 9 bases between them. The CDR3 loop is CASSFQGLTEAFF. DNA for the CDR3: TGTGCCAGCAGCTTCCAGGGCCTCACTGAAGCTTTCTTT.

This rearrangement joins TRBV18 to TRBJ2-7, with 7 bases fitting TRBD1. J gave up 1 base and V 4 bases, and 10 bases lay outside the gene matches. This CDR3 comprises 16 residues. Germline CDR1 KGHSH, CDR2 LQKENI. This CDR3 reads CASSLSSSGGSYEQYF. The CDR3 bases are TGTGCCAGCTCACTAAGTTCGTCAGGGGGATCCTACGAGCAGTACTTC.

This clone is a singleton in its sample. In DNA form, the CDR3 reads TGTGCCAGCAGCGCGACAGGCAATCTAGCCAAAAACATTCAGTACTTC. This translates into CASSATGNLAKNIQYF. The genes are TRBV28 and TRBJ2-4; TRBD1 might be the D (6 bases). CDR1 and CDR2 from the germline V gene are MDHEN and SYDVKM. V was clipped by 6 bases and J by 0 bases, with 15 bases between them. The CDR3 is 16 residues long.

This clone was seen a few times. J is TRBJ2-7 and V is TRBV6-5; 12 bases map to TRBD1. Trimming removed 5 bases from V and 7 bases from J; junction bases left unmatched: 9. Germline loops: CDR1 MNHEY, CDR2 SVGAGI. The CDR3 loop spans 15 amino acids. The CDR3 sequence: CASSTPGQGAREQYF. Written as DNA, the CDR3 is TGTGCCAGCAGTACCCCGGGACAGGGGGCGAGGGAGCAGTACTTC.

The chain couples TRBV5-1 to TRBJ2-5; D is undetermined. V was shortened by 0 bases and J by 5 bases, with 8 bases between the two germline ends. CDR1 and CDR2 from the germline V gene are SGHRS and YFSETQ. There are 13 residues in the CDR3. The DNA of the CDR3 is TGCGCCAGCAGCTTGGGGGCAGGTGAGACCCAGTACTTC. It specifies CASSLGAGETQYF. The full variable domain, its missing parts supplied by reference TRBV5-1 and TRBJ2-5, is KAGVTQTPRYLIKTRGQQVTLSCSPISGHRSVSWYQQTPGQGLQFLFEYFSETQRNKGNFPGRFSGRQFSNSRSEMNVSTLELGDSALYLCASSLGAGETQYFGPGTRLLVL.

V gene TRBV5-6 combines with J gene TRBJ1-1; 9 bases match TRBD1. The CDR3 is 16 amino acids. V was pared by 2 bases and J by 1 base, with 6 bases of the junction left unmatched. Germline assignment: CDR1 SGHDT and CDR2 YYEEEE. In DNA, the CDR3 is TGTGCCAGCAGCTTACCGGGACAGGGACAGAACACTGAAGCTTTCTTT. Translating gives CASSLPGQGQNTEAFF.

This rearrangement joins TRBV6-5 to TRBJ2-7; the match to TRBD1 covers 9 bases. The CDR3 is 14 residues long. The J segment lost 3 bases and the V segment lost 6 bases, leaving 6 bases of the junction unmatched. Germline V gene sequence: CDR1 MNHEY, CDR2 SVGAGI. The CDR3 bases are TGTGCCAGCAGGCAGGGACAGGGTGGCTACGAGCAGTACTTC. This translates into CASRQGQGGYEQYF.

The gene calls are TRBV19 and TRBJ1-4; 10 nucleotides match TRBD1. Germline loops: CDR1 LNHDA, CDR2 SQIVND (reference sequence). CDR3 size: 14 residues. Unmatched junction bases numbered 4, after V lost 5 bases and J lost 7 bases. CDR3 nucleotide sequence: TGTGCCAGTAGTCCGAGGACAGGGGGTGAAAAACTGTTTTTT. This encodes CASSPRTGGEKLFF.

This chain links TRBV5-4 with TRBJ2-1, with 8 bases that match TRBD2. V dropped 0 bases and J dropped 0; count of bases not matched to a gene: 2. Germline CDR1 reads SGHNT; CDR2 reads YYREEE (reference sequence). This CDR3 spans 16 amino acids. As DNA, the CDR3 is TGTGCCAGCAGCTTGGTAGCGGGGAACTCCTACAATGAGCAGTTCTTC. Translation gives CASSLVAGNSYNEQFF.

The chain uses TRBV7-2 and TRBJ2-5; tentatively, D is TRBD2 (6 bases). The length of the CDR3 is 15 residues. CDR1 is SGHTA and CDR2 is FQGNSA in the germline V gene. V was shortened by 2 bases and J by 1 base, with 11 bases between the two germline ends. CDR3 protein: CASSLFGGLQETQYF. The DNA for the CDR3 is TGTGCCAGCAGCTTATTTGGGGGACTCCAAGAGACCCAGTACTTC.